This TCR beta chain was sequenced for a study of vaccination and CD4 T cells after COVID-19. Oncomine TCR Beta short-read sequencing was applied to DNA from cultured CD4+ T cells. TCRdb analysed the PCR reads with MiXCR anew, one entry per CDR3 protein. This sample has about 20,000 distinct CDR3 sequences; around three quarters occur once, and the top ten carry 4.5% to 7%. This clonotype showed up just once. Its target is unknown. Treatment: roughly ten-day PBMC culture with coronavirus spike peptide pools or control peptides (ViraFEST assay). The CDR3 consists of 16 residues. The germline V and J ends were trimmed by 3 bases and 5 bases, with 18 bases remaining between them. Germline V lookup: CDR1 SGHTA, CDR2 FQGNSA.

The origin of this receptor is a human donor who had recovered from COVID-19. The source material was CD4+ T cells from blood, cultured in vitro. The J gene is TRBJ2-3, the V gene TRBV7-2; D is unclear. In DNA, the CDR3 is TGTGCCAGCAGCTTCGGCTATCGCAGTGGTGTAGATACGCAGTATTTT. Protein sequence: CASSFGYRSGVDTQYF.